A selection of T cell receptor beta chains follows, all from one sample in a study of T cell responses to AZD1222 COVID-19 vaccine. Using immunoSEQ multiplex PCR, the repertoire was profiled, and TCRdb retains in-frame clones only, with some absent. The data show roughly 200,000 clones, around 94% seen once. The sequenced sample was peripheral blood, obtained 28 days after the second dose of the MenACWY control vaccine. Receptors originate from an adult who received the MenACWY meningococcal vaccine as a control. Both conserved end residues are part of each CDR3. Each record gives: D gene, clone size, J gene, V gene, CDR3 DNA, CDR3 protein. A D gene is named only where the DNA matches it firmly. Clone sizes are given selectively: once, few, many, or a class where the clone is expanded.

>TRBD1|NA|TRBJ2-5|TRBV7-2
TGTGCCAGCAGCTTCGGGACAGGAGCAGAGACCCAGTACTTC
CASSFGTGAETQYF
>NA|NA|TRBJ1-5|TRBV9
TGTGCCAGCAGCGTAGGCAGTGATCAGCCCCAGCATTTT
CASSVGSDQPQHF
>NA|NA|TRBJ1-6|TRBV28
TGTGCCAGCAGCCTACCTACTCAGGGAGGGTCACCCCTCCACTTT
CASSLPTQGGSPLHF
>TRBD1|NA|TRBJ2-5|TRBV29-1
TGCAGCGTTGCCGTGACAGGGGAGGAGACCCAGTACTTC
CSVAVTGEETQYF
>TRBD1|NA|TRBJ2-7|TRBV7-9
TGTGCCAGCAGCCTCCTTAGGACAGGGGGTTACGAGCAGTACTTC
CASSLLRTGGYEQYF
>TRBD1|NA|TRBJ2-7|TRBV13
TGTGCCAGCAGCGCCCGGGACAGCTCCTACGAGCAGTACTTC
CASSARDSSYEQYF
>NA|NA|TRBJ2-1|TRBV14
TGTGCCAGCAGCCAAGAGCCACAGGGATACAATGAGCAGTTCTTC
CASSQEPQGYNEQFF
>NA|NA|TRBJ2-7|TRBV6-9
TGTGCCAGCAGTCCCCCTAGGGGTGAGCAGTACTTC
CASSPPRGEQYF
>NA|few|TRBJ1-5|TRBV30
TGTGCCTGGAGTGCTCGGGGCGCGGGCAATCAGCCCCAGCATTTT
CAWSARGAGNQPQHF
>NA|NA|TRBJ2-3|TRBV19
TGTGCCAGTAGTATTTACGGCGGTCCCAGCACAGATACGCAGTATTTT
CASSIYGGPSTDTQYF
>NA|NA|TRBJ1-6|TRBV28
TGTGCCAGCAGTTTATTCGGGGATTCACCCCTCCACTTT
CASSLFGDSPLHF
>NA|NA|TRBJ2-2|TRBV28
TGTGCCAGCAGGCCGGGAAGGAACACCGGGGAGCTGTTTTTT
CASRPGRNTGELFF
>NA|NA|TRBJ2-7|TRBV3-1/TRBV3-2
TGTGCCAGCAGCCAAGGAGTAGGGGACTACGAGCAGTACTTC
CASSQGVGDYEQYF
>NA|NA|TRBJ2-1|TRBV27
TGTGCCAGCAGCCTTGACCGGAGGGCCAAGTTCTTC
CASSLDRRAKFF
>NA|NA|TRBJ2-7|TRBV7-9
TGTGCCAGCAGCTTATCTGGACCTAGGGAGCAGTACTTC
CASSLSGPREQYF
>NA|NA|TRBJ2-2|TRBV28
TGTGCCAGCAGTTTATCTCAGGTCTTGACCGGGGAGCTGTTTTTT
CASSLSQVLTGELFF
>TRBD1|NA|TRBJ1-2|TRBV7-3
TGTGCCAGCAGCCAGGGGGCGGACTATGGCTACACCTTC
CASSQGADYGYTF